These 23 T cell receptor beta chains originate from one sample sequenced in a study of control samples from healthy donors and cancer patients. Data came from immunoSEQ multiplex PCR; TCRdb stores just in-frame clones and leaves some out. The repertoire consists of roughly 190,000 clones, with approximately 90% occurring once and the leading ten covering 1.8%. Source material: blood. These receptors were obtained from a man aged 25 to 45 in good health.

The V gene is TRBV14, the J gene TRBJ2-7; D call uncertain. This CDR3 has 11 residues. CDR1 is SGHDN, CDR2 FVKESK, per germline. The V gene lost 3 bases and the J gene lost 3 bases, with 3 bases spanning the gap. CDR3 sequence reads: CASSQFYEQYF. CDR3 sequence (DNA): TGTGCCAGCAGCCAGTTCTACGAGCAGTACTTC.

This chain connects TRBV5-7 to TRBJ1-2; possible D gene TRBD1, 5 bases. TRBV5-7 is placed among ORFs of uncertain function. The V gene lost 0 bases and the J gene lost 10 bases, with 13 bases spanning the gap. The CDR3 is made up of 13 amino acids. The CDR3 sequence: CASSLDLGTIYTF. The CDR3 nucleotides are TGTGCCAGCAGCTTGGATCTCGGGACTATCTACACCTTC.

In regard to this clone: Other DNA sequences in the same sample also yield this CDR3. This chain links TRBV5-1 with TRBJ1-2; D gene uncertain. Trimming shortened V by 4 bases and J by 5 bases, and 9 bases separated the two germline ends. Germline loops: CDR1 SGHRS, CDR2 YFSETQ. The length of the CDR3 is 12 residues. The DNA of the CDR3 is TGCGCCAGCAGCCGTGGGGATTATGGCTACACCTTC. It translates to CASSRGDYGYTF.

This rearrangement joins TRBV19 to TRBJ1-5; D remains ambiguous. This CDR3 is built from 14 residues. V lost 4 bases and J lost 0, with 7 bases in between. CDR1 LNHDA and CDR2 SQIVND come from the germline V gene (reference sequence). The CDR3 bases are TGTGCCAGTAGTAAGGCCTTTAGCAATCAGCCCCAGCATTTT. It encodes CASSKAFSNQPQHF.

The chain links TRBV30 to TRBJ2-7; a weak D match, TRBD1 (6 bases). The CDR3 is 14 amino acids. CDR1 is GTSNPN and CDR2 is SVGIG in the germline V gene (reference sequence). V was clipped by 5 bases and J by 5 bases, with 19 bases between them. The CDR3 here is CAWVTGSSVDEQYF. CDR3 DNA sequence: TGTGCCTGGGTAACAGGGTCTTCTGTCGACGAGCAGTACTTC.

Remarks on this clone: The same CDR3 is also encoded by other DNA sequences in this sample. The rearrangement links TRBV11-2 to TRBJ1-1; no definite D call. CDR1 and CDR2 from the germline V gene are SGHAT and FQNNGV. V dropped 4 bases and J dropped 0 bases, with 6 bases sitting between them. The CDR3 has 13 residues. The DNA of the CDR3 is TGTGCCAGCAGCTCAGGACTGAACACTGAAGCTTTCTTT. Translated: CASSSGLNTEAFF.

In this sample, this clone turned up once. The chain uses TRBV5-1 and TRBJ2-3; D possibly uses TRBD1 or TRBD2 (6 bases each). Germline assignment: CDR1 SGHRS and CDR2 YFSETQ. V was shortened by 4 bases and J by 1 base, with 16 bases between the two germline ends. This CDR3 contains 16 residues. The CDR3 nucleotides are TGCGCCAGCAGCCCCAAGACGGGGGCCCGCACAGATACGCAGTATTTT. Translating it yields CASSPKTGARTDTQYF.

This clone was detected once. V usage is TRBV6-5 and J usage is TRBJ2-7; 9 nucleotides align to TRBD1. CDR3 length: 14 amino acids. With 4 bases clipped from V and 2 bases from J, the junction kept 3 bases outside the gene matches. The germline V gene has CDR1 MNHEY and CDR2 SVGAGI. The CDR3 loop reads CASSSGTGPYEQYF. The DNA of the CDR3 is TGTGCCAGCAGTTCCGGGACAGGGCCCTACGAGCAGTACTTC.

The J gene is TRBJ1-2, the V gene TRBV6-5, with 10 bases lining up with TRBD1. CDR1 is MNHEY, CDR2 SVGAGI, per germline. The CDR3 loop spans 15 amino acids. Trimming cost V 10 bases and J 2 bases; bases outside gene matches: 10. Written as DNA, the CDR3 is TGTGCCATTCGGACAGGGGGAGGAGTAAACTATGGCTACACCTTC. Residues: CAIRTGGGVNYGYTF.

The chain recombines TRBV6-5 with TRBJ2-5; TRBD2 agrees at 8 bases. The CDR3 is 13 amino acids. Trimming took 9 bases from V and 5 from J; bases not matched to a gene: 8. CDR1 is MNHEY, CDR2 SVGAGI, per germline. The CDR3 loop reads CASNRGGPETQYF. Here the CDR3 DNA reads TGTGCCAGTAACCGGGGGGGCCCCGAGACCCAGTACTTC.

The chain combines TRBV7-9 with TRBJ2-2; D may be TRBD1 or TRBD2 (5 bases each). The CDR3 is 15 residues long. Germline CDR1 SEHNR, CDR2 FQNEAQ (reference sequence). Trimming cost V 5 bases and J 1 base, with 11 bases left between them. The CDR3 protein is CASSVKGRNTGELFF. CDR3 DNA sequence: TGTGCCAGCAGCGTAAAGGGGAGGAACACCGGGGAGCTGTTTTTT.

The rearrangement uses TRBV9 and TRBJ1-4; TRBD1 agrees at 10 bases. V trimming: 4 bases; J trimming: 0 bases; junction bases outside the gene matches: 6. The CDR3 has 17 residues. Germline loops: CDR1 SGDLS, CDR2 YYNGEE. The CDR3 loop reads CASSTRTGGTTNEKLFF. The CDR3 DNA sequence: TGTGCCAGCAGCACCCGGACAGGGGGTACAACTAATGAAAAACTGTTTTTT.

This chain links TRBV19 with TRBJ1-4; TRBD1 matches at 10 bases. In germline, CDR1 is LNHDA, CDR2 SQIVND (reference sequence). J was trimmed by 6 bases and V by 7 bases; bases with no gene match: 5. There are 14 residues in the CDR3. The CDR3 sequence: CASTSGTGDEKLFF. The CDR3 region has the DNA TGTGCCAGTACCTCCGGGACAGGGGATGAAAAACTGTTTTTT.

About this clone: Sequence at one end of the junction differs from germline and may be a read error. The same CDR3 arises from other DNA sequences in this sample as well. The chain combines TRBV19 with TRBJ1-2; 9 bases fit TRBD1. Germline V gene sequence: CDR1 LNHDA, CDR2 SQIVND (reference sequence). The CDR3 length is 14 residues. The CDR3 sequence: CASSTGQGNYGYTF. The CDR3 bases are TGTGCTAGTAGTACGGGACAGGGAAACTATGGCTACACCTTC.

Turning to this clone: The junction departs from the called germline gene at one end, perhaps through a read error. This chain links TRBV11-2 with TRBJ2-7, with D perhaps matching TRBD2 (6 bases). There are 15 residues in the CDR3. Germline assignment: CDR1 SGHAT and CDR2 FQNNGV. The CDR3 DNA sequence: TGTGCCAGCAGCTATCCCGGGACTCCATCCTTCGAGCAGTACTTC. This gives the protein CASSYPGTPSFEQYF.

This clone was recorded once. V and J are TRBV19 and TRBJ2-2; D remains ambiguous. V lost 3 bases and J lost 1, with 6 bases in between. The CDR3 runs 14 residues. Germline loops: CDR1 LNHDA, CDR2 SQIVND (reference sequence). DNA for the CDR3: TGTGCCAGTAGTATGATGGGGAACACCGGGGAGCTGTTTTTT. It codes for CASSMMGNTGELFF.

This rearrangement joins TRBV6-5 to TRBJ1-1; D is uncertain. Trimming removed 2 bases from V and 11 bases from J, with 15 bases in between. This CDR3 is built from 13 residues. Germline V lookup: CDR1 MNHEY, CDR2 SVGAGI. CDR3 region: CASSYDGPSRAFF. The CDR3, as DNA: TGTGCCAGCAGTTACGACGGACCCTCTAGGGCTTTCTTT.

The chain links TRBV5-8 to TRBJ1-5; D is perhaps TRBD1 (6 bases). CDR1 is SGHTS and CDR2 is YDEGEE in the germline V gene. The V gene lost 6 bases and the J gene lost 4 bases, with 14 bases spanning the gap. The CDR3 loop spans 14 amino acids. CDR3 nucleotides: TGTGCCAGCACCACAGGGTTTGGGAATCAGCCCCAGCATTTT. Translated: CASTTGFGNQPQHF.

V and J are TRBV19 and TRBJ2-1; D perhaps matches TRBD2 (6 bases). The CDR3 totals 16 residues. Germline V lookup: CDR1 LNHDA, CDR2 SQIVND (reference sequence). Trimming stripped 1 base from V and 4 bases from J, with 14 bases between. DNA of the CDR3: TGTGCCAGTAGTATAGGGACCGCGGGACCTTACAATGAGCAGTTCTTC. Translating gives CASSIGTAGPYNEQFF.

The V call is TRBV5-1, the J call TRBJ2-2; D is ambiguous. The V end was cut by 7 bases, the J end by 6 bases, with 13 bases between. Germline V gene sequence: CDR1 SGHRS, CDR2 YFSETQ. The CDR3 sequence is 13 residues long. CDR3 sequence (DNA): TGCGCCAGCTATTCCCTTGTGGCCGGGGAGCTGTTTTTT. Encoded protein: CASYSLVAGELFF.

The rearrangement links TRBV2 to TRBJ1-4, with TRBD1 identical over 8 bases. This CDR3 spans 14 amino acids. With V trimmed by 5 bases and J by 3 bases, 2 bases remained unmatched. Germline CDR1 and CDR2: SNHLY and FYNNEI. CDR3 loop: CASSQGAANEKLFF. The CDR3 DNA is TGTGCCAGCAGTCAGGGGGCAGCTAATGAAAAACTGTTTTTT. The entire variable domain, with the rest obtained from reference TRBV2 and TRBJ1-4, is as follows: EPEVTQTPSHQVTQMGQEVILRCVPISNHLYFYWYRQILGQKVEFLVSFYNNEISEKSEIFDDQFSVERPDGSNFTLKIRSTKLEDSAMYFCASSQGAANEKLFFGSGTQLSVL.

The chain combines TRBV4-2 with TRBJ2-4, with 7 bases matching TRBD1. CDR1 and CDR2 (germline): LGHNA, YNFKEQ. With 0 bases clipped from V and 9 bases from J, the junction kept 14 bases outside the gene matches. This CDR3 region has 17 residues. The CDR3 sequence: CASSQDQGEGAGGIQYF. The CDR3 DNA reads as TGTGCCAGCAGCCAAGACCAGGGGGAAGGCGCTGGGGGCATTCAGTACTTC.

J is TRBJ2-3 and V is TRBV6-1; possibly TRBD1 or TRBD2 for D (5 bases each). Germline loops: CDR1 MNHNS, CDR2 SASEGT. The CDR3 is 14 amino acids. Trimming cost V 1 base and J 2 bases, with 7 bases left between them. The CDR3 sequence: CASSEGDPTDTQYF. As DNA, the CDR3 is TGTGCCAGCAGTGAAGGGGACCCCACAGATACGCAGTATTTT.